The 15 T cell receptor beta chains reported below all come from one sample, sequenced in a study of T cells in women clearing cervical HPV infection. The protocol was immunoSEQ multiplex PCR, while the TCRdb copy is restricted to in-frame clones and leaves out a portion. This repertoire includes more than 15,000 clones. Sequencing used blood buffy coat. These receptors originate from a woman between 18 and 75 years old with a cervical HPV16 infection that either progressed to CIN3+ or cleared (not recorded which).

Comments on this clone: The read comes to an end 3 residues before the CDR3 does, leaving the germline J gene to fill in the end. The chain couples TRBV2 to TRBJ2-3; 12 nucleotides agree with TRBD1. The junction had 7 bases not matched to a gene; V was cut back by 6 bases and J by 3 bases. CDR1 is SNHLY and CDR2 is FYNNEI in the germline V gene. The CDR3 spans 16 residues. The CDR3 reads CASSLGTGGRTDTQYF. CDR3 DNA (partial): TGTGCCAGCAGCCTTGGGACAGGGGGCCGGACAGATACG.

For this clone: The read terminates 3 residues before the CDR3 end, so the remaining end is supplied by the germline J gene. The chain is built from TRBV5-1 and TRBJ2-5, with D perhaps matching TRBD1 or TRBD2 (5 bases each). The CDR3 has 13 residues. In germline, CDR1 is SGHRS, CDR2 YFSETQ. Trimming left V 0 bases short and J 4 bases short, with 7 bases between. CDR3: CASSLERGETQYF. CDR3 DNA, as far as it was read: TGCGCCAGCAGCTTGGAGAGGGGAGAGACC.

Concerning this clone: The missing CDR3 end, 3 residues past where the read stops, is filled in from the germline J gene. V is TRBV5-6 and J is TRBJ2-5, with 7 bases lining up with TRBD1. With V trimmed by 6 bases and J by 4 bases, 12 bases remained unmatched. The germline gives CDR1 SGHDT, CDR2 YYEEEE. The CDR3 runs 15 residues. CDR3 loop: CASTDIDRAGETQYF. The covered CDR3 bases are TGTGCCAGCACCGATATCGACAGGGCGGGAGAGACC.

In the case of this clone: The sequenced fragment ends 3 residues before the CDR3 boundary, so the rest is inferred from the germline J gene. V is TRBV11-2 and J is TRBJ2-5; D gene ambiguous. V was shortened by 0 bases and J by 5 bases, with 7 bases between the two germline ends. Germline V gene data show CDR1 as SGHAT and CDR2 as FQNNGV. The CDR3 is 13 residues long. The CDR3 region is CASSLEPQETQYF. CDR3 DNA (partial): TGTGCCAGCAGCTTAGAGCCTCAGGAGACC. The whole variable domain, remainder taken from reference TRBV11-2 and TRBJ2-5, is EAGVAQSPRYKIIEKRQSVAFWCNPISGHATLYWYQQILGQGPKLLIQFQNNGVVDDSQLPKDRFSAERLKGVDSTLKIQPAKLEDSAVYLCASSLEPQETQYFGPGTRLLVL.

Worth noting for this clone: The CDR3 goes on 3 residues after the read ends, and that part is filled in from the germline J gene. The V call is TRBV20-1, the J call TRBJ2-3; maybe TRBD2 (7 bases). CDR1 is DFQATT and CDR2 is SNEGSKA in the germline V gene (reference sequence). The CDR3 is made up of 15 amino acids. Trimming stripped 1 base from V and 3 bases from J, with 14 bases between. Partial CDR3 DNA: TGCAGTGCTAGAGTACGTGGGGGGGCGACAGATACG. Encoded protein: CSARVRGGATDT. The whole CDR3 region reads CSARVRGGATDTQYF.

Worth noting for this clone: The CDR3 end lies 3 residues beyond the end of the read and is filled in from the germline J gene. This chain links TRBV30 with TRBJ1-1, with D hard to call. Trimming shortened V by 0 bases and J by 1 base, and 6 bases separated the two germline ends. Germline CDR1 GTSNPN, CDR2 SVGIG (reference sequence). This CDR3 has 13 residues. This CDR3 is CAWSVTANTEAFF. Incomplete CDR3 DNA: TGTGCCTGGAGTGTAACAGCGAACACTGAA.

As regards this clone: Coverage ceases 3 residues before the CDR3 finishes, and the germline J gene fills in the end. The chain is built from TRBV4-1 and TRBJ1-4; D remains ambiguous. The V end was cut by 1 base, the J end by 0 bases, with 6 bases between. Germline lookup yields CDR1 MGHRA and CDR2 YSYEKL. This CDR3 has 15 residues. The sequenced part of the CDR3 DNA is TGCGCCAGCAGCCAAGGAAGGTCAACTAATGAAAAA. Translated, it gives CASSQGRSTNEK. The entire CDR3 sequence reads CASSQGRSTNEKLFF.

Comments on this clone: The read terminates 3 residues ahead of where the CDR3 ends, so the germline J gene completes it. The rearrangement uses TRBV30 and TRBJ1-3; D is perhaps TRBD1 (6 bases). Trimming removed 0 bases from V and 5 bases from J, with 17 bases in between. Germline loops: CDR1 GTSNPN, CDR2 SVGIG (reference sequence). This CDR3 contains 16 residues. The sequenced CDR3 bases are TGTGCCTGGAGTGTACCGAGACAGGAGCTAAGAAACACC. It translates to CAWSVPRQELRNT. The complete CDR3 protein is CAWSVPRQELRNTIYF. The whole variable domain, remainder taken from reference TRBV30 and TRBJ1-3, is SQTIHQWPATLVQPVGSPLSLECTVEGTSNPNLYWYRQAAGRGLQLLFYSVGIGQISSEVPQNLSASRPQDRQFILSSKKLLLSDSGFYLCAWSVPRQELRNTIYFGEGSWLTVV.

A note on this clone: The read ends 3 residues early relative to the CDR3; the germline J gene fills the gap. J is TRBJ2-1 and V is TRBV7-9; 10 positions agree with TRBD1. Germline V CDR1 and CDR2: SEHNR, FQNEAQ (reference sequence). The CDR3 sequence is 15 residues long. V lost 2 bases, J lost 4 bases, and 2 bases stayed unmatched. CDR3: CASSLLDRGYNEQFF. The CDR3 bases that were read are TGTGCCAGCAGCTTATTGGACAGGGGGTACAATGAG.

As regards this clone: The missing CDR3 end, 3 residues past where the read stops, is filled in from the germline J gene. The rearrangement uses TRBV18 and TRBJ2-2, with D unclear. Trimming left V 5 bases short and J 2 bases short, with 15 bases between. This CDR3 spans 16 amino acids. The germline gives CDR1 KGHSH, CDR2 LQKENI. CDR3 in amino acids: CASSTWAKANTGELFF. The CDR3 DNA, read in part, is TGTGCCAGCTCAACGTGGGCAAAGGCCAACACCGGGGAG.

Worth noting for this clone: The read gets to within 3 residues of the CDR3 end, and the germline J gene fills in the rest. The chain employs TRBV28 and TRBJ1-4; D unclear. Germline V CDR1 and CDR2: MDHEN, SYDVKM. There are 12 residues in the CDR3. Trimming cost V 7 bases and J 6 bases, with 9 bases left between them. CDR3 bases read: TGTGCCAGCACGGCGGGATATGAAAAA. Its translation is CASTAGYEK. The CDR3 in full is CASTAGYEKLFF.

As concerns this clone: The read terminates 3 residues before the CDR3 end, so the remaining end is supplied by the germline J gene. The chain is built from TRBV2 and TRBJ1-1, with TRBD1 as a possible D gene (5 bases). Germline values: CDR1 SNHLY, CDR2 FYNNEI. The CDR3 loop spans 14 amino acids. Trimming stripped 8 bases from V and 1 base from J, with 14 bases between. Incomplete CDR3 DNA: TGTGCCAGCTTGCGGGGGAAAGGGAACACTGAA. It yields the protein CASLRGKGNTE. The full CDR3 sequence reads CASLRGKGNTEAFF.

Comments on this clone: The read ends 3 residues shy of where the CDR3 ends; the end is completed using the germline J gene. This chain connects TRBV5-1 to TRBJ2-5; D is uncertain. The germline V gene encodes CDR1 SGHRS and CDR2 YFSETQ. V was pared by 4 bases and J by 6 bases, with 13 bases between. The CDR3 extends over 13 amino acids. The CDR3 reads CASSAGTAQTQYF. The sequenced CDR3 bases are TGCGCCAGCAGCGCAGGAACAGCACAGACC.

With regard to this clone: From the germline J gene comes the end of the CDR3, since the read stops 3 residues before it. The chain combines TRBV20-1 with TRBJ2-1; the match to TRBD1 covers 9 bases. CDR1 is DFQATT and CDR2 is SNEGSKA in the germline V gene (reference sequence). The CDR3 is 14 amino acids. V shed 5 bases, J shed 4 bases, and the junction held 6 bases outside the gene matches. Incomplete CDR3 DNA: TGCAGTGCTCAGACAGGGGGAATTTACAATGAG. Protein: CSAQTGGIYNE. The CDR3, in full, reads CSAQTGGIYNEQFF.

The sequenced CDR3 bases are TGCAGCGTTGAATTGGGGGGCTACGAG. Amino acids: CSVELGGYE. The complete CDR3 protein is CSVELGGYEQYF. The chain recombines TRBV29-1 with TRBJ2-7, with D possibly matching TRBD2 (6 bases). The CDR3 goes on 3 residues after the read ends, and that part is filled in from the germline J gene. From germline, CDR1 is SQVTM and CDR2 ANQGSEA. The CDR3 consists of 12 residues. Trimming took off 2 bases at V and 3 bases at J, with 8 bases between the two ends.